This TCR beta chain originates from a study of blood T cell repertoires in COVID-19. Study details: Samples came from the United States, Italy and Spain, spanning acute and convalescent COVID-19. In each case, the material was cDNA or gDNA derived from T cells, B-cell-depleted T cells, or PBMCs.

How the authors handled the data: The authors estimated nucleated cell counts from reference gene primer amplification. Profiling relied on immunoSEQ multiplex PCR, and the TCRdb table lists in-frame clones only, not all of them. For V, J and clone size, that table is used; D and trimming come from the DNA. Counted here are around 100,000 clones, about 80% occurring once; the ten biggest clones make up approximately 6.5%. This CDR3 region has 12 residues. V was shortened by 2 bases and J by 7 bases, with 8 bases between the two germline ends. The germline gives CDR1 MNHEY, CDR2 SVGEGT. This sequence joins TRBV6-2 or TRBV6-3 and TRBJ1-1; D might be TRBD1 (5 bases). The TCR sequence derives from a man aged 55 to 70 with acute or convalescent COVID-19. The sample taken for sequencing was peripheral blood. Here the CDR3 reads CASSYPTDEAFF. The CDR3 coding sequence is TGTGCCAGCAGTTACCCGACAGATGAAGCTTTCTTT.